Presented here are 14 T cell receptor beta chains from one specimen sequenced in a study of beta chain features in type 1 diabetes. Since all of the isolated RNA was reverse transcribed, expressed TCRB transcripts were what got sequenced. Using immunoSEQ multiplex PCR, the repertoire was profiled, and TCRdb retains in-frame clones only, with some absent. The table records 310,000 or so clones, less than 9.5% of them present only once. The specimen sequenced was central memory CD4+ T cells from blood. Receptors were obtained from a young woman in good health.

V is TRBV11-2 and J is TRBJ2-1; a possible D gene is TRBD1 (5 bases). The CDR3 loop spans 18 amino acids. The germline V gene has CDR1 SGHAT and CDR2 FQNNGV. V was trimmed by 4 bases and J by 3 bases, leaving 22 bases between them. The CDR3 sequence: CASSSIRPARADYNEQFF. The CDR3, as DNA: TGTGCCAGCAGCTCGATTCGGCCGGCCAGGGCGGACTACAATGAGCAGTTCTTC.

The chain uses TRBV11-2 and TRBJ2-1, with TRBD2 matching over 11 bases. Per germline, CDR1 SGHAT and CDR2 FQNNGV. This CDR3 region has 15 residues. V shed 5 bases, J shed 9 bases, and the junction held 9 bases outside the gene matches. The chain's CDR3 is CASSPLAGVNIEQFF. The CDR3 DNA sequence: TGTGCCAGCAGCCCACTAGCGGGAGTGAATATTGAGCAGTTCTTC.

This sequence joins TRBV7-9 and TRBJ1-4; TRBD1 matches at 8 bases. The germline V gene encodes CDR1 SEHNR and CDR2 FQNEAQ (reference sequence). The CDR3 extends over 15 amino acids. J gave up 7 bases and V 4 bases, and 8 bases lay outside the gene matches. CDR3 DNA sequence: TGTGCCAGCAGCTACTGGACAGGGCGAGGTGAAAAACTGTTTTTT. Translation: CASSYWTGRGEKLFF.

This clone was detected many times. The chain uses TRBV12-2 and TRBJ2-6. TRBV12-2 is classified as a pseudogene. This CDR3 is built from 16 residues. Here the CDR3 reads CASRARATAGANVLTF. Here the CDR3 DNA reads TGTGCAAGTCGGGCTCGGGCCACTGCTGGGGCCAACGTCCTGACTTTC.

The rearrangement joins TRBV28 to TRBJ1-2; D ambiguous. CDR3 length: 10 amino acids. Germline-derived CDR1 and CDR2 are MDHEN and SYDVKM. The V gene lost 7 bases and the J gene lost 4 bases, with 4 bases spanning the gap. This CDR3 is CASNFYGYTF. The CDR3 DNA follows: TGTGCCAGCAACTTCTATGGCTACACCTTC.

The chain carries TRBV5-6 and TRBJ2-5; no clear D gene. Germline lookup yields CDR1 SGHDT and CDR2 YYEEEE. The CDR3 runs to 12 residues. V lost 4 bases, J lost 6 bases, and 10 bases lay in between. CDR3 region: CASSVQLKTQYF. CDR3 bases: TGTGCCAGCAGCGTCCAACTCAAGACCCAGTACTTC.

This clone was counted only a few times. As DNA, the CDR3 is TGTGCCACCAGCAGAGACTCGGGGGACGGGAACGAGCAGTACTTC. Amino acids: CATSRDSGDGNEQYF. J is TRBJ2-7 and V is TRBV15; a weak D match, TRBD2 (6 bases). Trimming left V 0 bases short and J 5 bases short, with 14 bases between. Germline-derived CDR1 and CDR2 are LNHNV and YYDKDF (reference sequence). The CDR3 loop spans 15 amino acids.

This clone has just a few counts. V and J are TRBV6-5 and TRBJ2-5; a weak D match, TRBD1 (6 bases). Trimming stripped 6 bases from V and 5 bases from J, with 13 bases between. This CDR3 has 13 residues. Germline-derived CDR1 and CDR2 are MNHEY and SVGAGI. CDR3 nucleotides: TGTGCCAGCAGAACGACAGGAACTGAGACCCAGTACTTC. Protein: CASRTTGTETQYF.

The CDR3 DNA is TGTGCCAGCAGCTTAGTGTCGGGACAAACCTACGAGCAGTACTTC. Its translation: CASSLVSGQTYEQYF. This rearrangement joins TRBV7-2 to TRBJ2-7; tentatively, D is TRBD1 (6 bases). CDR1 SGHTA and CDR2 FQGNSA come from the germline V gene. The CDR3 covers 15 residues. Trimming stripped 1 base from V and 2 bases from J, with 12 bases between.

The chain combines TRBV28 with TRBJ2-7; 7 nucleotides line up with TRBD1. With 6 bases clipped from V and 3 bases from J, the junction kept 11 bases outside the gene matches. Germline lookup yields CDR1 MDHEN and CDR2 SYDVKM. The CDR3 has 15 amino acids. The CDR3 nucleotides read TGTGCCAGCAGCCCAACCGGGACAGCCCTCTACGAGCAGTACTTC. This sequence encodes CASSPTGTALYEQYF.

This clone has more than one count but fewer than ten. The CDR3 protein is CASSPFPGGQRNQPQHF. The CDR3 coding sequence is TGTGCCAGCTCACCATTTCCCGGGGGGCAGAGGAATCAGCCCCAGCATTTT. V and J are TRBV18 and TRBJ1-5, with D maybe TRBD1 (6 bases). CDR1 is KGHSH, CDR2 LQKENI, per germline. The CDR3 spans 17 residues. Between the trimmed V and J ends, which lost 2 bases and 4 bases, there was a span of 18 bases.

This CDR3 is CASSLTRDSGYTF. CDR3 coding DNA: TGTGCCAGCAGTTTGACCCGGGACAGTGGCTACACCTTC. The genes are TRBV6-5 and TRBJ1-2; 7 bases align to TRBD1. The germline gives CDR1 MNHEY, CDR2 SVGAGI. V shed 4 bases and J 7 bases; nucleotides not matched to a gene: 6. There are 13 residues in the CDR3.

The rearrangement joins TRBV23-1 to TRBJ2-5; the match to TRBD1 covers 8 bases. TRBV23-1 is an ORF, with its function uncertain. Trimming removed 1 base from V and 7 bases from J; junction bases left unmatched: 8. This CDR3 spans 15 amino acids. The CDR3 DNA is TGCGCCAGCAGTCAATTCCCGGACAGGGTAGGGACCCAGTACTTC. This translates into CASSQFPDRVGTQYF.

This sequence joins TRBV10-3 and TRBJ2-2; perhaps D is TRBD1 or TRBD2 (5 bases each). V dropped 3 bases and J dropped 4 bases, with 15 bases sitting between them. This CDR3 comprises 16 residues. Germline CDR1 ENHRY, CDR2 SYGVKD. The CDR3 coding sequence is TGTGCCATCAGTGAAGCGCCGGGGACCGGCACCGGGGAGCTGTTTTTT. It translates to CAISEAPGTGTGELFF.